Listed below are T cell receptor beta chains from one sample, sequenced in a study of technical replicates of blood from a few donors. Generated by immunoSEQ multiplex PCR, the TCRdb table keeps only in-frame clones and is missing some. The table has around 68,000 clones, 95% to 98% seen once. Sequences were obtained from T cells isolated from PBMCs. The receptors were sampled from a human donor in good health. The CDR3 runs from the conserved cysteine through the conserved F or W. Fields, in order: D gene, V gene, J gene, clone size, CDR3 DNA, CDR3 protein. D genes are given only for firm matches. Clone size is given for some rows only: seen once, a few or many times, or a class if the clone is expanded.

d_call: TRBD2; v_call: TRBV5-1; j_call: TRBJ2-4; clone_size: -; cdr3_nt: TGCGCCAGCAGCTTGCACTCAGGGAGGGCGAACATTCAGTACTTC; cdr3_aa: CASSLHSGRANIQYF
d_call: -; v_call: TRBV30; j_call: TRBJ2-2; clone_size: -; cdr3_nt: TGTGCCTGGAGTGTACTTAGGGAAGTCACCGGGGAACTGTTTTTT; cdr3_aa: CAWSVLREVTGELFF
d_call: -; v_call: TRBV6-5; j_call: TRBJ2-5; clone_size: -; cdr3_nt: TGTGCCAGCAGTTACAACGGAGAGACCCAGTACTTC; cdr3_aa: CASSYNGETQYF
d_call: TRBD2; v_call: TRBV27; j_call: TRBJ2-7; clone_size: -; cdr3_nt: TGTGCCAGCAGTTTGGGACTAGCGGGAGCCGAGCAGTACTTC; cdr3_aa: CASSLGLAGAEQYF
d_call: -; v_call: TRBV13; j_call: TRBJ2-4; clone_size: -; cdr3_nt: TGTGCCAGCAGCTTAGAGCCTTCAGGGTCCGCCAAAAACATTCAGTACTTC; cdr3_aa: CASSLEPSGSAKNIQYF
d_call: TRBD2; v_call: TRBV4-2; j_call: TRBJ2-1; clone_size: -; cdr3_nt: TGTGCCAGCAGCCAGGGACTAGCGGACAATGAGCAGTTCTTC; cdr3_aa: CASSQGLADNEQFF
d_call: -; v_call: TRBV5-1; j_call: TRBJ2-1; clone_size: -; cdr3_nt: TGCGCCAGCAGCCCCCGAGAAGCGCAGGGAGAGCAGTTCTTC; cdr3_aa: CASSPREAQGEQFF
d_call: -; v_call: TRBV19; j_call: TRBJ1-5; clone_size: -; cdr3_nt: TGTGCCAGTAGTAGGGGGACACTCAATAGCAATCAGCCCCAGCATTTT; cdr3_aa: CASSRGTLNSNQPQHF
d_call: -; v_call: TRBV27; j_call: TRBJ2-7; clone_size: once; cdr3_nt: TGTGCCAGCAGGACGTTCGGACAGCCTATCATTTACGAGCAGTACTTC; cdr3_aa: CASRTFGQPIIYEQYF
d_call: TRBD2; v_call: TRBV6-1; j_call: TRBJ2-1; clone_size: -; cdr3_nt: TGTGCCAGCAGTGAACTAGCGGAATACAATGAGCAGTTCTTC; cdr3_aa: CASSELAEYNEQFF
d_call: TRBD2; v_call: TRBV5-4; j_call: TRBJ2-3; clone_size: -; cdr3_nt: TGTGCCAGCAGCTTGGGTGGACTAGCGGTCACAGATACGCAGTATTTT; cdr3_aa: CASSLGGLAVTDTQYF
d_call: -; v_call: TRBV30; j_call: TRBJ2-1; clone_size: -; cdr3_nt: TGTGCCTGGAGTTTTAGCTTTTCCTACAATGAGCAGTTCTTC; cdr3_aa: CAWSFSFSYNEQFF
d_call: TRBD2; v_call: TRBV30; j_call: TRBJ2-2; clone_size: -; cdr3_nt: TGTGCCTGTCAAGGACTAGCGTTTACCGGGGAGCTGTTTTTT; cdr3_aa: CACQGLAFTGELFF
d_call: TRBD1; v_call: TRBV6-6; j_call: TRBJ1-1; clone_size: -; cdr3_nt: TGTGCCAGCAGTTACTTCCAGGGGGGCTCTGAAGCTTTCTTT; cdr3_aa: CASSYFQGGSEAFF
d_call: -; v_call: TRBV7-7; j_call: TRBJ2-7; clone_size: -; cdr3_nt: TGTGCCAGCAGCCTGGACTCATCTTACGAGCAGTACTTC; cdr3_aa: CASSLDSSYEQYF
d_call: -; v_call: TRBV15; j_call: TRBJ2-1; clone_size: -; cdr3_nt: TGTGCCACCAGCAGAGATCAAAATAATGAGCAGTTCTTC; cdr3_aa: CATSRDQNNEQFF
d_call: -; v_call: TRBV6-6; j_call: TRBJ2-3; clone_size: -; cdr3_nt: TGTGCCAGCAGTTACTCGAGGCTTAGCACAGATACGCAGTATTTT; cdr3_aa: CASSYSRLSTDTQYF
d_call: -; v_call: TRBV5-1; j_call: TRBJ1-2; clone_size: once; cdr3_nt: TGCGCCAGCAGCCCCAGTCCACCTTATGGCTACACCTTC; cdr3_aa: CASSPSPPYGYTF
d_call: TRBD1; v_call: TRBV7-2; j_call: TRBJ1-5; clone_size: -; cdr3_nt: TGTGCCAGCAGCCCAGGGACAGGATTAACTCAGCCCCAGCATTTT; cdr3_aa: CASSPGTGLTQPQHF
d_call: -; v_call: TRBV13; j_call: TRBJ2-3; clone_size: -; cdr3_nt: TGTGCCAGCAGCTCTTGGGGGGAGACGGATACGCAGTATTTT; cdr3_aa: CASSSWGETDTQYF
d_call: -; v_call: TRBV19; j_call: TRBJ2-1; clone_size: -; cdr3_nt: TGTGCCAGTAGTCTCAAGGACTTCTACAATGAGCAGTTCTTC; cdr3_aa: CASSLKDFYNEQFF
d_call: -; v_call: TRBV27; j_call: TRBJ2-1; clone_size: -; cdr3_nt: TGTGCCAGCAGTTTTATGGCAGGGATGTACAATGAGCAGTTCTTC; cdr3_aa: CASSFMAGMYNEQFF
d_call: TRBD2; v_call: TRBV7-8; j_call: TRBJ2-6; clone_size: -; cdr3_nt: TGTGCCAGCAGCACAGCCGGGACTAGCGGGACTTCTGGGGCCAACGTCCTGACTTTC; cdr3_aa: CASSTAGTSGTSGANVLTF
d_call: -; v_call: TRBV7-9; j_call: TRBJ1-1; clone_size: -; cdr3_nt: TGTGCCAGCAGCCCGCTGACCCCGAGGGCTTTCTTT; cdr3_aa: CASSPLTPRAFF
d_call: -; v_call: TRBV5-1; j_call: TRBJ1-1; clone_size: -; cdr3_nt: TGCGCCAGCAGCCCGGGATTGACACGCACTGAAGCTTTCTTT; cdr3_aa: CASSPGLTRTEAFF
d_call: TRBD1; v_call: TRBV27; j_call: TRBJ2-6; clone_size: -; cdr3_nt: TGTGCCAGCAGATTGCCAGGGGGCCCTGGGGCCAACGTCCTGACTTTC; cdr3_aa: CASRLPGGPGANVLTF
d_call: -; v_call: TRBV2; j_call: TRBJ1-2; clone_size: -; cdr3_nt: TGTGCCAGCAGTGAACAGCGGGGCTACACCTTC; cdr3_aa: CASSEQRGYTF
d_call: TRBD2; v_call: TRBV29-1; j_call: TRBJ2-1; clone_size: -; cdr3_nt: TGCAGCGCCGGAGGCCTAGCGGGAGGGTGGTCCTACAATGAGCAGTTCTTC; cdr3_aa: CSAGGLAGGWSYNEQFF
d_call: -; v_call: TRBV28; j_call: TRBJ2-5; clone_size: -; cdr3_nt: TGTGCCAGCAGTTTATTGGAGATCCAAGAGACCCAGTACTTC; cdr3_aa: CASSLLEIQETQYF
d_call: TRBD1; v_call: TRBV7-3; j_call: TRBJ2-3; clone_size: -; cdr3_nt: TGTGCCAGCAGCTCGGGACAGGGCGCAGATACGCAGTATTTT; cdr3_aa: CASSSGQGADTQYF
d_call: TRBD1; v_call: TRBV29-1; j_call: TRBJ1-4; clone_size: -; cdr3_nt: TGCAGCGTCGATTCCGGGACAGCTAATGAAAAACTGTTTTTT; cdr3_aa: CSVDSGTANEKLFF
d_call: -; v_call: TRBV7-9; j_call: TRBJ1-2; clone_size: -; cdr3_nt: TGTGCCAGCAGCTCGCACCCAAATCTCCAGAACGGCTACACCTTC; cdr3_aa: CASSSHPNLQNGYTF
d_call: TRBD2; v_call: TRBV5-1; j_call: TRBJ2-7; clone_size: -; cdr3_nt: TGCGCCAGCAGCTCTCCCGGGAGGACCTACGAGCAGTACTTC; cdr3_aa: CASSSPGRTYEQYF
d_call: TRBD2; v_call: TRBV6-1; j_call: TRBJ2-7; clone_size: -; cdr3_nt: TGTGCCAGCAGTGAAGCATTGACGGGAGGGCCCTACGAGCAGTACTTC; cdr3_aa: CASSEALTGGPYEQYF
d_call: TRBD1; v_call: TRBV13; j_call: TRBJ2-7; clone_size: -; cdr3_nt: TGTGCCAGCAGCTCGGACAGGGGGTTCTACGAGCAGTACTTC; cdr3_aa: CASSSDRGFYEQYF
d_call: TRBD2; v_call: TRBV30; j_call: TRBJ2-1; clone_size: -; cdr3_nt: TGTGCCTGTAAAAATAGCGGGAATGAGCAGTTCTTC; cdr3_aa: CACKNSGNEQFF
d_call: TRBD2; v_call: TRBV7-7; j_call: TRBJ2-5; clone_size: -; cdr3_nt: TGTGCTAGCAGCGTGTCACTAGCGGGAGGTCGAGAGACCCAGTACTTC; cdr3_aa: CASSVSLAGGRETQYF
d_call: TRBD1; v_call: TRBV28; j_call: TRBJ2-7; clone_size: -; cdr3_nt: TGTGCCAGCAGCCAAGGGACAGGGATCAGCTACGAGCAGTACTTC; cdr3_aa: CASSQGTGISYEQYF
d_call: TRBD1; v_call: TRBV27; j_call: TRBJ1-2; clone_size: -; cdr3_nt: TGTGCCAGCAGTGAGACAGGGGGGTTATATATGGGCTACACCTTC; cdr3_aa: CASSETGGLYMGYTF
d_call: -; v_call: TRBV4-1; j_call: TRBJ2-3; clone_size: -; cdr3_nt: TGCGCCAGCAGCCAAGAATTAGGGAGGGATACGCAGTATTTT; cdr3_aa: CASSQELGRDTQYF
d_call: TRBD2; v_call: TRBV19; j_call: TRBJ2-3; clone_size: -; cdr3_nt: TGTGCCAGTAGTATAGAAGCTAGCGGGAACGCAGATACGCAGTATTTT; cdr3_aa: CASSIEASGNADTQYF
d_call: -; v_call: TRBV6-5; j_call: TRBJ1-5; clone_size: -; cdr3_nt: TGTGCCAGCAGTTATTTCAGGGCGGAGCAGCCCCAGCATTTT; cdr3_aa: CASSYFRAEQPQHF
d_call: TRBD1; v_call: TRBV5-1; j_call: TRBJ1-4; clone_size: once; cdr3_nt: TGCGCCAGCAGCTACAGGGGGCCGAGTGGGGAAAAACTGTTTTTT; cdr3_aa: CASSYRGPSGEKLFF
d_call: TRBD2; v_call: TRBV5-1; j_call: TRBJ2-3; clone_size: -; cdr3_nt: TGCGCCAGCAGCCCAATAGCGGGAGGAACAGATACGCAGTATTTT; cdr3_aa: CASSPIAGGTDTQYF
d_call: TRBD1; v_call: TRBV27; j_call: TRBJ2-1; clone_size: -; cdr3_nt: TGTGCCAGCAGTATATTACACAGGGGGCCGGACAATGAGCAGTTCTTC; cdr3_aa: CASSILHRGPDNEQFF
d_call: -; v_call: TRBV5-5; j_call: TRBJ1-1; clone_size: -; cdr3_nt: TGTGCCAGCAGCCCAAGGACAGCGAACACTGAAGCTTTCTTT; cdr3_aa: CASSPRTANTEAFF
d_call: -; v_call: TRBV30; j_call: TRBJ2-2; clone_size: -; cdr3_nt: TGTGCCTGGCTAAACACCGGGGAGCTGTTTTTT; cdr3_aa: CAWLNTGELFF
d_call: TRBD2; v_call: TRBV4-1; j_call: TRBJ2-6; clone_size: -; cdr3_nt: TGCGCCAGCAGCCGTCGGACTAGCGGTGAATTTCATGGGGCCAACGTCCTGACTTTC; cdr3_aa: CASSRRTSGEFHGANVLTF
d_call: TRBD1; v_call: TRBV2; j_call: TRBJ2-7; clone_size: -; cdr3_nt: TGTGCCAGCAGCACCGGGACAGGGGGGCCCTACGAGCAGTACTTC; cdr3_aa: CASSTGTGGPYEQYF
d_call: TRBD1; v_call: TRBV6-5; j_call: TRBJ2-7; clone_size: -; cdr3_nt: TGTGCCAGCAGCAGGGGACAGGGGAACAACGAGCAGTACTTC; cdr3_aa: CASSRGQGNNEQYF
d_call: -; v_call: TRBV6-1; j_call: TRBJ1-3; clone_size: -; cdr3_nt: TGTGCCAGCAGTGAAGCACCGGGCTCTGGAAACACCATATATTTT; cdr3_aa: CASSEAPGSGNTIYF
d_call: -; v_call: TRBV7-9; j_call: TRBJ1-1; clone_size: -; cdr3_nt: TGTGCCAGCAGCTTAACGACTCAGGAGGCCTCACGGTCGGCTTTCTTT; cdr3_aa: CASSLTTQEASRSAFF
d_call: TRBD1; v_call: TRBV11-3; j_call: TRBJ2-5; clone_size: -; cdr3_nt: TGTGCCAGCTTAGCATCATCTGGGACAGGGTCATCAGGGACCCAGTACTTC; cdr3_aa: CASLASSGTGSSGTQYF
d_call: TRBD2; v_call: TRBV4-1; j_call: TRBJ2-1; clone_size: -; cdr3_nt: TGCGCCAGCAGCCAAGGAGGTTCGGGAGGGAACAATGAGCAGTTCTTC; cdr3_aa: CASSQGGSGGNNEQFF
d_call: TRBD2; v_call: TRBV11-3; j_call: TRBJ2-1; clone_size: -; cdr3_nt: TGTGCCAGCAGCTTAGGCCTAGCGGGAGCTGTGGGCGAGCAGTTCTTC; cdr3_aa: CASSLGLAGAVGEQFF
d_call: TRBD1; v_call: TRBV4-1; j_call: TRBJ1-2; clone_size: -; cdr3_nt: TGCGCCAGCAGCCAAAGACTCCCCTCTTGGGACAGTTCCTATGGCTACACCTTC; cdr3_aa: CASSQRLPSWDSSYGYTF
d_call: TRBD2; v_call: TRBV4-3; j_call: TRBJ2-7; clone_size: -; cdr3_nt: TGCGCCAGCAGCCAAGCGGCGGGGGGGGCCCGCTCCTACGAGCAGTACTTC; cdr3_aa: CASSQAAGGARSYEQYF
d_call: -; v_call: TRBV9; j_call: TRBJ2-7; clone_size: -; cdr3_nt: TGTGCCAGCAGTACCACAGGGTATTTAGAGCAGTACTTC; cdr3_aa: CASSTTGYLEQYF
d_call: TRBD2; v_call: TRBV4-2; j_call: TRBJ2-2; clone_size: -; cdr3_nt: TGTGCCAGCAGCCAACTAGCGGGAGACACCGGGGAGCTGTTTTTT; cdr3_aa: CASSQLAGDTGELFF
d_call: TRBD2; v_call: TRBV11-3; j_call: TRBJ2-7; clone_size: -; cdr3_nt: TGTGCCAGCAGCCCAGGACTAGCGGGGGAGCAGTACTTC; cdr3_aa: CASSPGLAGEQYF